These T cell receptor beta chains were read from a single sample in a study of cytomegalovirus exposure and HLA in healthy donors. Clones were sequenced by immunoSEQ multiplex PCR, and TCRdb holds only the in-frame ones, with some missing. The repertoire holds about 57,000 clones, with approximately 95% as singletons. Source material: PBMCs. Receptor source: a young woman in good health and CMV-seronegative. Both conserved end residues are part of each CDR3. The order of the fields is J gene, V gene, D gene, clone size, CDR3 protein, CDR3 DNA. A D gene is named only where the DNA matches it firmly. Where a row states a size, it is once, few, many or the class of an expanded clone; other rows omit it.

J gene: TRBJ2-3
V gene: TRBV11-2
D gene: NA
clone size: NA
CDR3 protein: CASSLVGATDTQYF
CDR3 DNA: TGTGCCAGCAGCTTAGTGGGGGCCACAGATACGCAGTATTTT

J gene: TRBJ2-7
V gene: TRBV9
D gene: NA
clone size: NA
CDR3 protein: CASSVGRTTIEQYF
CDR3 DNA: TGTGCCAGCAGCGTAGGGCGGACAACCATCGAGCAGTACTTC

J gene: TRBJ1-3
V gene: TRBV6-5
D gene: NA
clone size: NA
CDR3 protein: CASSPRRVTGNTIYF
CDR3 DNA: TGTGCCAGCAGCCCCAGGCGGGTAACGGGAAACACCATATATTTT

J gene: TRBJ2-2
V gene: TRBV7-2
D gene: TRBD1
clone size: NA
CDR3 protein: CASSLEQGGVWSGELFF
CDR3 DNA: TGTGCCAGCAGCTTAGAACAGGGGGGCGTATGGTCCGGGGAGCTGTTTTTT

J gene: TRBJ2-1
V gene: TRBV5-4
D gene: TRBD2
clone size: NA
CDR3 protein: CASSLGTRFNEQFF
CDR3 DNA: TGTGCCAGCAGCTTGGGGACTAGGTTCAATGAGCAGTTCTTC

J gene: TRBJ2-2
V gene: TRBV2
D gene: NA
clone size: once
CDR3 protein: CASMKRTGELFF
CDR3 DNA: TGTGCCAGCATGAAGCGGACCGGGGAGCTGTTTTTT

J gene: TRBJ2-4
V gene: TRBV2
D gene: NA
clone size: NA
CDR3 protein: CASIWERENIQYF
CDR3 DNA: TGTGCCAGCATTTGGGAGCGAGAAAACATTCAGTACTTC

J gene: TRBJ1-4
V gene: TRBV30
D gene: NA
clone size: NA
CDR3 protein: CAWSVGGRGGEKLFF
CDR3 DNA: TGTGCCTGGAGTGTAGGCGGGAGAGGTGGTGAAAAACTGTTTTTT

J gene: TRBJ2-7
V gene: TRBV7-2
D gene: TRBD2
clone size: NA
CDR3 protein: CASSQNSLAGGHEQYF
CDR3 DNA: TGTGCCAGCAGCCAAAATTCTTTGGCGGGGGGCCACGAGCAGTACTTC

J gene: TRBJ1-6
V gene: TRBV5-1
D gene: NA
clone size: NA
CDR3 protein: CASSLVRAGNSPLHF
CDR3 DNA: TGCGCCAGCAGCTTGGTCCGGGCAGGGAATTCACCCCTCCACTTT

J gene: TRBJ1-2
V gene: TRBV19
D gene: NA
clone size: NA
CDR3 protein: CASTRGYGYTF
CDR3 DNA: TGTGCCAGTACCCGAGGCTATGGCTACACCTTC

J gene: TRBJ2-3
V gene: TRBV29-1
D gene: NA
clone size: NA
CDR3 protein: CSVEDSGVTDTQYF
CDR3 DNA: TGCAGCGTTGAAGATTCGGGAGTAACAGATACGCAGTATTTT

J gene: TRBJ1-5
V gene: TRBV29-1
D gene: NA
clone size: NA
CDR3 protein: CSVVANGQPQHF
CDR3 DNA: TGCAGCGTTGTAGCTAACGGTCAGCCCCAGCATTTT

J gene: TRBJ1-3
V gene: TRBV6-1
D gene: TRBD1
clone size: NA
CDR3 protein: CASSEQGVSGNTIYF
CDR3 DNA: TGTGCCAGCAGTGAACAGGGGGTCTCTGGAAACACCATATATTTT

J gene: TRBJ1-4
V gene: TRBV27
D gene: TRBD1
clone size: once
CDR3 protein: CASSPGTGPEKLFF
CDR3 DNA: TGTGCCAGCAGCCCCGGGACAGGGCCCGAAAAACTGTTTTTT

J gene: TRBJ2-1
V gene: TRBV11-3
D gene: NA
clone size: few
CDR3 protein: CASSFWRQVPNEQFF
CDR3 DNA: TGTGCCAGCAGCTTCTGGAGACAGGTCCCCAATGAGCAGTTCTTC

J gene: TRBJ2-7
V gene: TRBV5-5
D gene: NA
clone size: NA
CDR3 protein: CASSFGATYEQYF
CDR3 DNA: TGTGCCAGCAGCTTTGGGGCTACCTACGAGCAGTACTTC

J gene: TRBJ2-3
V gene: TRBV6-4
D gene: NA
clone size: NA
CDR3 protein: CASSPEQGHTQYF
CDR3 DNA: TGTGCCAGCAGCCCCGAACAGGGCCATACGCAGTATTTT

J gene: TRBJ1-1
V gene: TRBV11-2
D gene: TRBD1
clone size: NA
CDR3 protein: CASSLGGTGGAEAFF
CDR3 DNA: TGTGCCAGCAGCTTAGGGGGGACAGGGGGCGCTGAAGCTTTCTTT

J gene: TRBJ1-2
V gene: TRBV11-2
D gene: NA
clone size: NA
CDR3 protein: CASSIADTRYGYTF
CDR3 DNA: TGTGCCAGCAGCATCGCTGACACGCGCTATGGCTACACCTTC

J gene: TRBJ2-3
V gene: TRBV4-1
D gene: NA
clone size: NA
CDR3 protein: CASSQTPGGALGRTDTQYF
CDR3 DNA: TGCGCCAGCAGCCAAACCCCAGGCGGGGCACTCGGAAGGACAGATACGCAGTATTTT

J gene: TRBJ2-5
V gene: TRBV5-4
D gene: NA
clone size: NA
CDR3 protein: CASSLLEGMGLETQYF
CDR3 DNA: TGTGCCAGCAGCTTGCTAGAGGGAATGGGTTTAGAGACCCAGTACTTC

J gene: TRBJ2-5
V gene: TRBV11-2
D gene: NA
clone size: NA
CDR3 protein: CASSLSPGRETQYF
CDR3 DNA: TGTGCCAGCAGCTTAAGTCCAGGGCGGGAGACCCAGTACTTC

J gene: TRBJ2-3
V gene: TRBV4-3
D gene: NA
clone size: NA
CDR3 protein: CASSQDHRVTDTQYF
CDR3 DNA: TGCGCCAGCAGCCAAGACCACAGGGTAACAGATACGCAGTATTTT

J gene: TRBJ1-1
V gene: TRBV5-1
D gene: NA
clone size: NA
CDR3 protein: CASSLVGRGETEAFF
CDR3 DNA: TGCGCCAGCAGCTTGGTAGGCAGGGGAGAAACTGAAGCTTTCTTT

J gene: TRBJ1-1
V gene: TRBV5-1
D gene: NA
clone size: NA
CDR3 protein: CASSSLLGGSEAFF
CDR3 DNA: TGCGCCAGCAGCTCCCTTCTTGGGGGGTCTGAAGCTTTCTTT

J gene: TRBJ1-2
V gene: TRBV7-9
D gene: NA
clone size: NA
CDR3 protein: CASSFPGQNIYGYTF
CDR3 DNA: TGTGCCAGCAGCTTCCCAGGACAGAATATCTATGGCTACACCTTC

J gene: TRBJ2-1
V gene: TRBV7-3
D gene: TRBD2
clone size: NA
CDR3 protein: CASSLLLAGGEQFF
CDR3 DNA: TGTGCCAGCAGCTTATTGCTAGCGGGGGGCGAGCAGTTCTTC

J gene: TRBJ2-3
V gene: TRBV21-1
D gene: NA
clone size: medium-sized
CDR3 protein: CASRGGGTSTDTQYF
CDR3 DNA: TGTGCCAGCAGAGGCGGGGGGACTAGCACAGATACGCAGTATTTT

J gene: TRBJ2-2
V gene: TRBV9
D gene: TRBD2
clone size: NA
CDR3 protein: CASSDRTSGGNTGELFF
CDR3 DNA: TGTGCCAGCAGCGACCGGACTAGCGGGGGGAACACCGGGGAGCTGTTTTTT

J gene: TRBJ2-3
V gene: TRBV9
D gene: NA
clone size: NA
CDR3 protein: CASSVGAGKVTDTQYF
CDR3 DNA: TGTGCCAGCAGCGTAGGTGCGGGAAAAGTCACAGATACGCAGTATTTT

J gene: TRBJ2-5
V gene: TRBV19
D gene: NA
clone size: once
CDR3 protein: CASSTYSRETQYF
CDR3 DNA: TGTGCCAGTAGTACCTACTCCAGGGAGACCCAGTACTTC

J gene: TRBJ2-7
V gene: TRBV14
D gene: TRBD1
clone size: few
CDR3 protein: CASSQDWRTGLDEQYF
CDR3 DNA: TGTGCCAGCAGCCAAGATTGGAGGACAGGCCTAGACGAGCAGTACTTC

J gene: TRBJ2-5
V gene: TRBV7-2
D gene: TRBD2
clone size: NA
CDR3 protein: CASSLFGLAGGQETQYF
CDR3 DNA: TGTGCCAGCAGCTTATTCGGGCTAGCGGGGGGGCAAGAGACCCAGTACTTC

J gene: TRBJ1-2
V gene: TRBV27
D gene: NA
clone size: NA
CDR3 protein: CASRRGPGDGYTF
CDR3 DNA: TGTGCCAGCAGGCGGGGCCCGGGGGATGGCTACACCTTC

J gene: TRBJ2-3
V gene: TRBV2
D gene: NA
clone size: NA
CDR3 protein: CASRGEGWGTDTQYF
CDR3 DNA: TGTGCCAGCAGGGGAGAGGGATGGGGCACAGATACGCAGTATTTT

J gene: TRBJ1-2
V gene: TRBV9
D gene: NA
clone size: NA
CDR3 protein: CASSVGGGISRNYGYTF
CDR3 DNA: TGTGCCAGCAGCGTAGGTGGGGGCATTAGCCGGAACTATGGCTACACCTTC

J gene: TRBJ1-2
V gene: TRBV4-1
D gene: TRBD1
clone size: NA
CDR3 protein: CASSQHRTGLRGYTF
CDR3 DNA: TGCGCCAGCAGCCAACACAGGACAGGGCTTCGTGGCTACACCTTC

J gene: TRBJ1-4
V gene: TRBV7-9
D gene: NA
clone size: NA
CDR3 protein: CASSLPGDPDQEKLFF
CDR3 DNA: TGTGCCAGCAGCCTACCGGGGGACCCCGACCAAGAAAAACTGTTTTTT

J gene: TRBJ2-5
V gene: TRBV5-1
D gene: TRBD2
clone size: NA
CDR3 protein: CASSLGTSETQYF
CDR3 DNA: TGCGCCAGCAGCTTGGGGACTAGCGAGACCCAGTACTTC

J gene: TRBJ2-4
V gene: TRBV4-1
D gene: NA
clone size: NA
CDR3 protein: CASSPGTKNIQYF
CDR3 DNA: TGCGCCAGCAGCCCGGGGACCAAAAACATTCAGTACTTC

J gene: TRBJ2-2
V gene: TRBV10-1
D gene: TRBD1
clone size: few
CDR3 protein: CASSGVPGQGDTGELFF
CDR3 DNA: TGCGCCAGCAGTGGGGTCCCGGGACAGGGTGATACCGGGGAGCTGTTTTTT

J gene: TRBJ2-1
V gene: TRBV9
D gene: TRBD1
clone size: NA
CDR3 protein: CASSPWDRGGNEQFF
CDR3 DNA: TGTGCCAGCAGCCCCTGGGACAGGGGGGGCAATGAGCAGTTCTTC

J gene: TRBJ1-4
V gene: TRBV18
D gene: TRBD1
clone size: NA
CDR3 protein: CASSPDRVDEKLFF
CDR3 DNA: TGTGCCAGCTCACCCGACAGGGTCGATGAAAAACTGTTTTTT

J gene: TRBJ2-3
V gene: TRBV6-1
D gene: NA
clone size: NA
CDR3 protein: CASSEVGGRGTDTQYF
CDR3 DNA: TGTGCCAGCAGTGAAGTAGGAGGGAGAGGCACAGATACGCAGTATTTT

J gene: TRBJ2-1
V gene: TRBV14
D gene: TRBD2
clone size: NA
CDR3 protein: CASSQGLAGGPSSYNEQFF
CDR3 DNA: TGTGCCAGCAGCCAAGGGCTAGCGGGGGGCCCCAGCTCCTACAATGAGCAGTTCTTC

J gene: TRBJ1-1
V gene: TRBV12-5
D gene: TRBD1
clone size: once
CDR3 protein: CASGRPGGRFTEAFF
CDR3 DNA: TGTGCTAGTGGTCGGCCAGGGGGCCGTTTCACTGAAGCTTTCTTT

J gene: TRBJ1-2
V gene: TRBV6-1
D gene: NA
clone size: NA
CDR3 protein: CASSSRTASGYGYTF
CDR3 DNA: TGTGCCAGCAGTTCTCGGACAGCCTCTGGCTATGGCTACACCTTC

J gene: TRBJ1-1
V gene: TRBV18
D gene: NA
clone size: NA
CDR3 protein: CASSREGGNTEAFF
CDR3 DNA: TGTGCCAGCTCTCGAGAGGGTGGGAACACTGAAGCTTTCTTT

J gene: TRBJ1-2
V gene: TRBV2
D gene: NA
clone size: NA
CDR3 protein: CASSLGRTFGNYGYTF
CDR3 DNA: TGTGCCAGCTCCCTGGGCAGGACATTTGGGAACTATGGCTACACCTTC

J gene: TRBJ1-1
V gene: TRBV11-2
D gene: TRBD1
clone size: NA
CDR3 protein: CASSPQSRQGVTEAFF
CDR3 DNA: TGTGCCAGCAGCCCCCAATCCCGACAGGGGGTCACTGAAGCTTTCTTT

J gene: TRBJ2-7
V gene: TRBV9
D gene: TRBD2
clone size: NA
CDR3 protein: CASSTGGETYEQYF
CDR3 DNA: TGTGCCAGCAGCACCGGGGGGGAAACCTACGAGCAGTACTTC

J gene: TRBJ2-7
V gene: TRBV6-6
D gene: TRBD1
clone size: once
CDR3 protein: CASSRDRGFAEQYF
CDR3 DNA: TGTGCCAGCAGCCGGGACAGGGGGTTCGCCGAGCAGTACTTC

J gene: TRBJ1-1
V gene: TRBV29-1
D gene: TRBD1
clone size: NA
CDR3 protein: CSVESPGGMTFF
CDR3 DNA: TGCAGCGTTGAGTCTCCAGGGGGTATGACTTTCTTT

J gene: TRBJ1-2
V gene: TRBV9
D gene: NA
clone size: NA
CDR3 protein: CASSVGRDYGYTF
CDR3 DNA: TGTGCCAGCAGCGTAGGGAGAGACTATGGCTACACCTTC

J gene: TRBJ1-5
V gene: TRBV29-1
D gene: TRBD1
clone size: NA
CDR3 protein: CSASSGTGANQPQHF
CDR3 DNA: TGCAGCGCCTCATCCGGGACAGGGGCCAATCAGCCCCAGCATTTT

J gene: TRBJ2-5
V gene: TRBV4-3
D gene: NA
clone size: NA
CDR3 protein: CASSQVGGTGETQYF
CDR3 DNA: TGCGCCAGCAGCCAAGTGGGGGGGACAGGAGAGACCCAGTACTTC